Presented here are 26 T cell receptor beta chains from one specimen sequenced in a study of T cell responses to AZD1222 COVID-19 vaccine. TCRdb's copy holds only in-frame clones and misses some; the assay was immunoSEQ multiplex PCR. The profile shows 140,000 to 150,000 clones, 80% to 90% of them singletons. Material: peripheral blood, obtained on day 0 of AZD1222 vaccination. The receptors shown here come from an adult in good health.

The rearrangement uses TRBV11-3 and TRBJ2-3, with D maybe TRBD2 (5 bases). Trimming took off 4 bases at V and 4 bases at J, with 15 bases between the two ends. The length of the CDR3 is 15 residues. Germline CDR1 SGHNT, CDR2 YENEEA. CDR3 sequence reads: CASSSGLAGADTQYF. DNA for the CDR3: TGTGCCAGCAGCTCCGGCCTAGCCGGGGCAGATACGCAGTATTTT. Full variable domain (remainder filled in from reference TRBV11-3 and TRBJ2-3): EAGVVQSPRYKIIEKKQPVAFWCNPISGHNTLYWYLQNLGQGPELLIRYENEEAVDDSQLPKDRFSAERLKGVDSTLKIQPAELGDSAVYLCASSSGLAGADTQYFGPGTRLTVL.

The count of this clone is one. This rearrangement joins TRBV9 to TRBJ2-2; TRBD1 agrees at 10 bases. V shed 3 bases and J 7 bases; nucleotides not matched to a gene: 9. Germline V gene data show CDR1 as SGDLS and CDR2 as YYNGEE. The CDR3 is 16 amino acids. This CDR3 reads CASSERQGARIGELFF. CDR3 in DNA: TGTGCCAGCAGCGAGAGACAGGGGGCGCGTATCGGGGAGCTGTTTTTT. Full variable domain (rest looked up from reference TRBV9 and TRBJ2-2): DSGVTQTPKHLITATGQRVTLRCSPRSGDLSVYWYQQSLDQGLQFLIQYYNGEERAKGNILERFSAQQFPDLHSELNLSSLELGDSALYFCASSERQGARIGELFFGEGSRLTVL.

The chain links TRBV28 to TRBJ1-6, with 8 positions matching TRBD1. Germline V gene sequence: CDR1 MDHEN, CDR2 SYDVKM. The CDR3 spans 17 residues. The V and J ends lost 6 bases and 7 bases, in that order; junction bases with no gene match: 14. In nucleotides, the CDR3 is TGTGCCAGCAGACCGAACCAGGGGGCGATTAGAAATTCACCCCTCCACTTT. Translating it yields CASRPNQGAIRNSPLHF.

This CDR3 is CASSIFNQPQHF. DNA of the CDR3: TGTGCCAGTAGTATTTTCAATCAGCCCCAGCATTTT. J is TRBJ1-5 and V is TRBV19, with no clear D. Trimming left V 3 bases short and J 3 bases short, with 3 bases between. The CDR3 consists of 12 residues. The germline CDR1 and CDR2 sequences are LNHDA and SQIVND (reference sequence).

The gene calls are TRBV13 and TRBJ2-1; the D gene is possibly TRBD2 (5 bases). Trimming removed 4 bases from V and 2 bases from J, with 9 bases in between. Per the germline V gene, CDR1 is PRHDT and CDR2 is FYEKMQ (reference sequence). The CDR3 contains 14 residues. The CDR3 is CASSSPGTYNEQFF. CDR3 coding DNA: TGTGCCAGCAGCTCGCCGGGAACCTACAATGAGCAGTTCTTC.

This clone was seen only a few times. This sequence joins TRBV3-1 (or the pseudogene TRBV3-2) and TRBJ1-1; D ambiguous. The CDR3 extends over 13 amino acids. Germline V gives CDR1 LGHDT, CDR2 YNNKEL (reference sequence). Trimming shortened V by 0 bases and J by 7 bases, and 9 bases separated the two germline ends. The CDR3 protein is CASSQDLPHEAFF. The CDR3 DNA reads TGTGCCAGCAGCCAAGATTTGCCCCATGAAGCTTTCTTT.

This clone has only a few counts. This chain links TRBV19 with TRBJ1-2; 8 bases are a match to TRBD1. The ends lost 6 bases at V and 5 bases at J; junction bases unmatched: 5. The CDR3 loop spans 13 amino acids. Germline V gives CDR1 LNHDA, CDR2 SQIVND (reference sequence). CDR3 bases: TGTGCCAGTAGCGACAGGGGATCTTATGGCTACACCTTC. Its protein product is CASSDRGSYGYTF.

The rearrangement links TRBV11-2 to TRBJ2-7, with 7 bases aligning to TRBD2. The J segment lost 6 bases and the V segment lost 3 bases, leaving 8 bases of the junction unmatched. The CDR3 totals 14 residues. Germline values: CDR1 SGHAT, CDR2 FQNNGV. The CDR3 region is CASSFRASGVEQYF. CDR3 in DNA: TGTGCCAGCAGCTTTCGAGCGAGCGGGGTCGAGCAGTACTTC. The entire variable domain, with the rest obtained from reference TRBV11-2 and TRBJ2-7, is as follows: EAGVAQSPRYKIIEKRQSVAFWCNPISGHATLYWYQQILGQGPKLLIQFQNNGVVDDSQLPKDRFSAERLKGVDSTLKIQPAKLEDSAVYLCASSFRASGVEQYFGPGTRLTVT.

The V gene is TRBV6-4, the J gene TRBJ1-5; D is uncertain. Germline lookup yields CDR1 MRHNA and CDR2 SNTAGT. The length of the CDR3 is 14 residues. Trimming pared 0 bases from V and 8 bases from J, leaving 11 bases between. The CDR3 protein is CASSDSGRVEPQHF. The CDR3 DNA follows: TGTGCCAGCAGTGACTCGGGGAGGGTAGAGCCCCAGCATTTT.

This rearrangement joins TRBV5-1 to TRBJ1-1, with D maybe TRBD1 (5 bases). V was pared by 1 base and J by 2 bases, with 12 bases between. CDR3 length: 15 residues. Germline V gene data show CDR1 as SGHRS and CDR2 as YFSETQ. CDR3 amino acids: CASSLSRGPNTEAFF. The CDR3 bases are TGCGCCAGCAGCTTGAGCCGGGGCCCTAACACTGAAGCTTTCTTT.

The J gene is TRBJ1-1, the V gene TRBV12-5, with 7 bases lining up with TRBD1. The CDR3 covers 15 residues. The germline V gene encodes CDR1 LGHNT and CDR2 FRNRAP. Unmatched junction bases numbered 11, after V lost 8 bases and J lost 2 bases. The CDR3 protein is CASHRPGQTNTEAFF. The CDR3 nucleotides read TGTGCTAGTCACCGTCCGGGACAGACAAACACTGAAGCTTTCTTT.

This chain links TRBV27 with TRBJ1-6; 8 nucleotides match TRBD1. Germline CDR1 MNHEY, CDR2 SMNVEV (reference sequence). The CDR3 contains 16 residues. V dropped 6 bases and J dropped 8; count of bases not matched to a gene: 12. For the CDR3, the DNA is TGTGCCAGCAGCTCAGGGGGCGCCGAAGGGTATTCACCCCTCCACTTT. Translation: CASSSGGAEGYSPLHF.

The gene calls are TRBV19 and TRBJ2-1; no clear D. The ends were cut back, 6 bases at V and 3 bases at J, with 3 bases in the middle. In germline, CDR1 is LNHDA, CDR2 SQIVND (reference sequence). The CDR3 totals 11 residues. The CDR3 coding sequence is TGTGCCAGTAGGGACTACAATGAGCAGTTCTTC. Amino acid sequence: CASRDYNEQFF.

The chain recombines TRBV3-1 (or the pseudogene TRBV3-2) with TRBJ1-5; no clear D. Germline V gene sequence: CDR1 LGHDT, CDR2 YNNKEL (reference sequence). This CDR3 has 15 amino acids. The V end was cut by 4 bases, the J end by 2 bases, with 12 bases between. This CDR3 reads CASSPFSGGNQPQHF. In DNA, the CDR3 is TGTGCCAGCAGCCCGTTCTCTGGGGGCAATCAGCCCCAGCATTTT.

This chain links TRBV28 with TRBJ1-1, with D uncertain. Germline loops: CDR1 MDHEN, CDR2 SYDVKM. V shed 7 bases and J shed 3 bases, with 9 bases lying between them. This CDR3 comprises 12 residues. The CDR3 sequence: CASKERDTEAFF. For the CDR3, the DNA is TGTGCCAGCAAAGAGAGGGACACTGAAGCTTTCTTT.

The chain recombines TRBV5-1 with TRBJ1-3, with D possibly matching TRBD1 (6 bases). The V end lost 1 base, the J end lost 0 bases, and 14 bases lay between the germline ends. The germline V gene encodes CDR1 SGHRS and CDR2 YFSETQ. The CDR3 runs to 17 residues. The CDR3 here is CASSLRSTGPSGNTIYF. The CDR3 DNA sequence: TGCGCCAGCAGCTTGAGATCGACAGGCCCCTCTGGAAACACCATATATTTT.

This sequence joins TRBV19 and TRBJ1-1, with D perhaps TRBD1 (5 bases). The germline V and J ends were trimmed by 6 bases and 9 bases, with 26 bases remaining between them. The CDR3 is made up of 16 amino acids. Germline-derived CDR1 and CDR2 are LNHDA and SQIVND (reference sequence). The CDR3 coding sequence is TGTGCCAGTAGATCCATGGAAGGCCAGGGAGGAGGTAAAGCTTTCTTT. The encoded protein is CASRSMEGQGGGKAFF. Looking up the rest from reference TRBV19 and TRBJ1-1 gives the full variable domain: DGGITQSPKYLFRKEGQNVTLSCEQNLNHDAMYWYRQDPGQGLRLIYYSQIVNDFQKGDIAEGYSVSREKKESFPLTVTSAQKNPTAFYLCASRSMEGQGGGKAFFGQGTRLTVV.

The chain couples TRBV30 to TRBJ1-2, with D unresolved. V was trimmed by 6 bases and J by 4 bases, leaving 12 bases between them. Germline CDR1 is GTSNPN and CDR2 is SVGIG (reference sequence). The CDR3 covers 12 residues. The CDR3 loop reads CACPRGSYGYTF. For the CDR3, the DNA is TGTGCCTGCCCTCGGGGAAGCTATGGCTACACCTTC. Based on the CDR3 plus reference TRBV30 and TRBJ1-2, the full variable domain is SQTIHQWPATLVQPVGSPLSLECTVEGTSNPNLYWYRQAAGRGLQLLFYSVGIGQISSEVPQNLSASRPQDRQFILSSKKLLLSDSGFYLCACPRGSYGYTFGSGTRLTVV.

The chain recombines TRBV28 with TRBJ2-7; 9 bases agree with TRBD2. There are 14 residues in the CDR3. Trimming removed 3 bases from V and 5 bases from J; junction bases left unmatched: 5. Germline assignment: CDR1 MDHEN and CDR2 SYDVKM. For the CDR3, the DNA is TGTGCCAGCAGTTTGGGACTAGCTTACCACGAGCAGTACTTC. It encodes CASSLGLAYHEQYF.

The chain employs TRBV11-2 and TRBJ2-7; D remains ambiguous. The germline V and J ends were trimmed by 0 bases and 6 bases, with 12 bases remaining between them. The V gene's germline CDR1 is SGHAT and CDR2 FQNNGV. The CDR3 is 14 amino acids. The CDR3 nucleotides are TGTGCCAGCAGCTTAGATTTAGGTGTGGCCGAGCAGTACTTC. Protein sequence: CASSLDLGVAEQYF. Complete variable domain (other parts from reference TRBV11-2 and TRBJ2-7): EAGVAQSPRYKIIEKRQSVAFWCNPISGHATLYWYQQILGQGPKLLIQFQNNGVVDDSQLPKDRFSAERLKGVDSTLKIQPAKLEDSAVYLCASSLDLGVAEQYFGPGTRLTVT.

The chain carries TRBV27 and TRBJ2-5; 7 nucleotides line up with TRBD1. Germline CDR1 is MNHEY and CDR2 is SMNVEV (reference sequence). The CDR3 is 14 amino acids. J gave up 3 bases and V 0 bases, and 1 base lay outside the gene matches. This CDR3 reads CASSLSGTEETQYF. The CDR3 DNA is TGTGCCAGCAGTTTATCTGGGACAGAAGAGACCCAGTACTTC.

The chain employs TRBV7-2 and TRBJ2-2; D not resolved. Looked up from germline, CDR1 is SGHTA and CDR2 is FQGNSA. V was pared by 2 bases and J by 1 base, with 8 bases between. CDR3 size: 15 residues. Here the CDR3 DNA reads TGTGCCAGCAGCTTACGAGCGAGGAACACCGGGGAGCTGTTTTTT. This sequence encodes CASSLRARNTGELFF.

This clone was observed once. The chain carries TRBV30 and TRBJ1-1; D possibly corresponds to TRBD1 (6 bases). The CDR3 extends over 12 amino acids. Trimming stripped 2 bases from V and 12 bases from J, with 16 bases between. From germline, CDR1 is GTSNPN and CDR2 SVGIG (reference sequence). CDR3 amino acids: CAWSPIRRDTFF. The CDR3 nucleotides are TGTGCCTGGAGTCCTATTCGCCGGGACACTTTCTTT.

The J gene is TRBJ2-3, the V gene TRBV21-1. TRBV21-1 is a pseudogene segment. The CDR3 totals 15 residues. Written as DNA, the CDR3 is TGTGCCAGCAGCACCCGGGTCGGGGCACTGGATACGCAGTATTTT. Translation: CASSTRVGALDTQYF.

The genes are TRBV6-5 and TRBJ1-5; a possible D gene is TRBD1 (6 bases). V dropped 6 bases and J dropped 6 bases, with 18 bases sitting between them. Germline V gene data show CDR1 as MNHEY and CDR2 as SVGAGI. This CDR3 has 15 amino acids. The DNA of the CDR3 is TGTGCCAGCAGCCGATCGACAGGACCGGGTCAGCCCCAGCATTTT. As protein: CASSRSTGPGQPQHF.

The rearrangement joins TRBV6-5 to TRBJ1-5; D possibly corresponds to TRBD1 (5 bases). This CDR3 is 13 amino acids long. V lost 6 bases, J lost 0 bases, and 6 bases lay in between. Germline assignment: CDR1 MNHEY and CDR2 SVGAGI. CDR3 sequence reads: CASRGPSNQPQHF. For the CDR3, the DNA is TGTGCCAGCAGGGGGCCTAGCAATCAGCCCCAGCATTTT.